Sequencing of this T cell receptor beta chain was carried out in a study of identical twins listed by TCRdb under 2016. Turning to the overall study: The study deep-sequenced TCR alpha and beta repertoires from monozygotic twins, unrelated adults of various ages and cord blood to test whether fetal clonotypes persist. Replicate twin experiments were performed at different times using different library preparation protocols to rule out contamination.

Receptor amplification or capture employed 5' RACE. Sequencing instrument: Illumina HiSeq 2000. Template switching added a universal primer binding site, and the final cDNA carried a unique molecular identifier that allowed TCR cDNA molecules to be counted accurately. Specific primers in the conserved constant-segment region were used to synthesize first-strand cDNA for the TCR alpha and beta chains. To control for contamination, every cDNA library was double barcoded, receiving both a SMART-Mk sample barcode and Illumina barcodes. TruSeq adapter sequences and Illumina sample barcodes were added in two successive PCR steps. TCR alpha and beta cDNA libraries were sequenced on the Illumina HiSeq platform with custom primers. Per the original workflow: MiGEC processed the raw reads to extract unique molecular identifiers, while MiXCR was used to determine the CDR3 positions. Recombination models were inferred per individual with the repgenHMM and IGoR tools using an EM algorithm. Shared clonotypes were analyzed with the tcR package in R, and sharing was normalized by the product of cloneset sizes. To study raw recombination without the effects of thymic and clonal selection, out-of-frame nonproductive sequences were analyzed. TCRdb cleaned the public reads at Q25 with fastp, built clones with MiXCR and kept in-frame beta chains. Each entry merges the rows of one CDR3 protein and shows their most common DNA and genes. These V and J calls originate from TCRdb's pipeline instead of the authors' own analysis. This sample lists a few hundred thousand distinct CDR3 sequences; roughly 9.9% were detected once. The biggest ten clones account for around 3.1% of the sample.

Points the paper makes about the study in general: Compared with coincidental sharing between unrelated individuals, out-of-frame TCR alpha sequences shared between twins had an excess of sequences with low generation probability. Fewer insertions were carried by abundant cord blood beta clonotypes, a similar but weaker trend appeared in young adult naive repertoires, and no such trend appeared in memory repertoires. Zero-insertion analyses could be partly confounded by invariant T cells such as MAIT and iNKT, though diverse VJ usage argued against such confounding for most clonotypes. The excess sharing between twins in beta out-of-frame sequences was weaker because fewer shared sequences reduced the signal-to-noise ratio. Recombination models systematically underestimated out-of-frame TCR alpha sharing in monozygotic twins but agreed with sharing between unrelated individuals. Conclusions relied on cross-sectional statistical analysis, since the same donors could not be followed over many years.

Looking up the germline V gene yields CDR1 MNHEY and CDR2 SVGAGI. At the junction V is shortened by 4 bases and J by 4 bases; bases outside the gene matches: 7. The CDR3 contains 15 residues, cysteine and phenylalanine counted. Only CDR3 DNA remains: 45 bases, in frame from the first base. This clonotype occurred a few times. No cognate antigen has been identified for it. No base quality values were provided; no much bigger clone lies one nucleotide off. Every donor in the study was a healthy Caucasian. The twin cohort comprised three pairs of female monozygotic twins, all aged roughly 18 to 30 years. Peripheral blood mononuclear cells were used as the source from which RNA for TCR libraries was isolated. The sample also formed part of further work on yellow fever vaccine responses in identical twins. Looking at the second paper: According to the authors, the vaccine-induced T cell response in identical twins seemed to be partly convergent and partly specific to each individual. In identical twins, the study followed T cell clones that responded to the vaccine with precision.

Recombination connected TRBV6-5 to TRBJ1-3, with 7 junctional bases fitting TRBD1. The clonotype originates from a woman aged 18-29 years in good health. Specimen: PBMCs. The nucleotide sequence reads TGTGCCAGCAGTTCCCGACAGGGTGGAGGAAACACCATATATTTT. It translates to CASSSRQGGGNTIYF.